This T cell receptor (beta chain) was recorded in a study of early T cells in non-severe SARS-CoV-2 infection. Background on the study: The input, bulk RNA from unsorted whole blood, was sequenced, and chains were unpaired.

Points from the study as a whole: Matching against VDJdb likely underestimated virus-specific expansions, favoring anti-spike CD8.

TCRdb analysed the 5' RACE reads with MiXCR anew, one entry per CDR3 protein. Of some 40,000 distinct CDR3 sequences listed, around 6.5% are singletons. There are a few counts of this clonotype. The antigen remains undetermined. V gave up 0 bases and J gave up 2 bases; unmatched junction bases: 6. The CDR3 loop spans 16 amino acids. Germline loops: CDR1 DFQATT, CDR2 SNEGSKA (reference sequence). The clonotype was recovered from an adult who was a healthcare worker with PCR-confirmed SARS-CoV-2 infection or an uninfected control (not recorded which). V usage is TRBV20-1 and J usage is TRBJ2-1, with 8 bases lining up with TRBD2. The source was whole blood, collected at baseline. The CDR3 loop reads CSARDDKRETYNEQFF. CDR3 DNA sequence: TGCAGTGCTAGAGATGACAAGCGGGAGACCTACAATGAGCAGTTCTTC.